This T cell receptor beta chain was observed in a study of T-cell memory formation after mild COVID-19. About the study: TCR clusters were largely donor specific.

The CDR3 covers 15 residues. The V gene's germline CDR1 is MNHEY and CDR2 SVGAGI. The V gene end was trimmed by 0 bases and the J gene end by 8 bases; junction bases not matched to a gene: 4. TCRdb passed the 5' RACE reads through MiXCR, listing each CDR3 protein once. The sample lists over 400,000 distinct CDR3 sequences, 23% occurring once. The material sequenced was PBMCs or a T cell subset sorted from them (not recorded which). The clonotype was recovered from an adult woman who had mild COVID-19 (a few samples of this study predate the infection). Cell type and time point are not known. The rearrangement uses TRBV6-5 and TRBJ2-1; 10 nucleotides line up with TRBD2. CDR3 sequence: CASSYSGLARDEQFF. The CDR3 DNA reads as TGTGCCAGCAGTTACTCGGGACTAGCGAGGGATGAGCAGTTCTTC.